This T cell receptor (beta chain) is drawn from a study of OX40 agonist ivuxolimab in advanced cancers. Broader study findings: CD4+ and CD8+ blood T cells expanded clonally by week 6 at 0.1 to 3.0 mg/kg.

This table comes from immunoSEQ multiplex PCR, and its TCRdb copy is limited to in-frame clones, with some not included. Of 60,000 to 75,000 clones in the sample, approximately 91% were seen once. This CDR3 spans 14 amino acids. Trimming left V 4 bases short and J 4 bases short, with 14 bases between. Germline V lookup: CDR1 LGHNA, CDR2 YSLEER. Points on this clone: Its target is unknown.

The J gene is TRBJ2-7, the V gene TRBV4-3; D not certain. Sequenced here: CD4+ or CD8+ T cells sorted from blood, sampled in a trial of the OX40 agonist ivuxolimab. The clonotype originates from an adult with an advanced solid tumor such as melanoma, head and neck, liver or kidney cancer. The CDR3: CASSLTADSYEQYF. For the CDR3, the DNA is TGCGCCAGCAGCCTAACGGCCGATTCATACGAGCAGTACTTC.